This TCR beta chain was recorded in a study of technical replicates of blood from four donors. The germline gives CDR1 SGHKS, CDR2 YYEKEE (reference sequence). V was clipped by 3 bases and J by 0 bases, with 8 bases between them. There are 14 residues in the CDR3. The assay was immunoSEQ multiplex PCR, and TCRdb's table has in-frame clones only and misses some. The sample carries just over 15,000 clones, approximately 80% recorded once. The V and J genes are TRBV5-5 and TRBJ2-3; D ambiguous. Sequencing was carried out using PBMCs. This clonotype was sampled from a human donor in good health. The DNA for the CDR3 is TGTGCCAGCAGCTCGACAACTAGCACAGATACGCAGTATTTT. It yields the protein CASSSTTSTDTQYF.